These T cell receptor beta chains were read from a single sample in a study of T-cell reconstitution after alpha-beta-depleted transplantation in children. TCRdb fed the PCR reads into MiXCR, producing one record per CDR3 protein. The sample has under 300,000 distinct CDR3 sequences; roughly 10% are singletons. The sample here was peripheral blood, taken 180 days after TCRalphabeta/CD19-depleted stem cell transplant. All receptors come from a male patient aged 2 to 9 who had a stem cell transplant for chronic granulomatous disease, so the T cells may come from the graft donor. Each CDR3 is given with its conserved first and last residue. The D gene is left open where the match is weak. A row's size may be missing; if present it is once, few, many or a size class.

clone size: many
J gene: TRBJ1-1
V gene: TRBV15
D gene: TRBD1
CDR3 protein: CATSRNLDRGGIQAFF
CDR3 DNA: TGTGCCACCAGCAGAAATCTAGACAGGGGCGGAATTCAAGCTTTCTTT

clone size: many
J gene: TRBJ2-3
V gene: TRBV6-5
D gene: TRBD2
CDR3 protein: CASRGREVKDTQYF
CDR3 DNA: TGTGCCAGCAGAGGACGGGAGGTCAAAGATACGCAGTATTTT

clone size: many
J gene: TRBJ2-6
V gene: TRBV15
D gene: .
CDR3 protein: CATSRFQSSGANVLTF
CDR3 DNA: TGTGCCACCAGCAGGTTTCAGAGTTCTGGGGCCAACGTCCTGACTTTC

clone size: .
J gene: TRBJ1-2
V gene: TRBV5-1
D gene: .
CDR3 protein: CASSSGHLSDYGDTF
CDR3 DNA: TGCGCCAGCTCTAGTGGGCACCTTTCGGACTATGGCGACACCTTC

clone size: few
J gene: TRBJ2-1
V gene: TRBV12-3/TRBV12-4
D gene: TRBD2
CDR3 protein: CASRSNPGLAGERSYNEQFF
CDR3 DNA: TGTGCCAGCAGGAGCAATCCGGGACTAGCGGGAGAAAGGTCCTACAATGAGCAGTTCTTC

clone size: many
J gene: TRBJ2-3
V gene: TRBV7-3
D gene: TRBD2
CDR3 protein: CASSMGLLDTQYF
CDR3 DNA: TGTGCCAGCAGCATGGGACTACTCGATACGCAGTATTTT

clone size: many
J gene: TRBJ2-1
V gene: TRBV9
D gene: .
CDR3 protein: CASSPGLDFRNEQFF
CDR3 DNA: TGTGCCAGCAGCCCAGGACTGGACTTCCGGAATGAGCAGTTCTTC

clone size: many
J gene: TRBJ1-3
V gene: TRBV29-1
D gene: .
CDR3 protein: CSVKGAGNTIYF
CDR3 DNA: TGCAGCGTTAAAGGCGCTGGAAACACCATATATTTT

clone size: many
J gene: TRBJ2-5
V gene: TRBV29-1
D gene: .
CDR3 protein: CSVEGAGLGGETQYF
CDR3 DNA: TGCAGCGTTGAGGGGGCTGGGCTAGGAGGAGAGACCCAGTACTTC

clone size: many
J gene: TRBJ2-1
V gene: TRBV11-2
D gene: .
CDR3 protein: CASSSLGLINEQFF
CDR3 DNA: TGTGCCAGCAGCTCCCTGGGACTCATCAATGAGCAGTTCTTC

clone size: many
J gene: TRBJ2-1
V gene: TRBV20-1
D gene: .
CDR3 protein: CSARGIRDVSYNEQFF
CDR3 DNA: TGCAGTGCTAGAGGTATCAGGGACGTATCCTACAATGAGCAGTTCTTC

clone size: many
J gene: TRBJ2-7
V gene: TRBV12-3/TRBV12-4
D gene: TRBD1
CDR3 protein: CASSGTVQSSYEQYF
CDR3 DNA: TGTGCCAGCAGTGGGACAGTGCAAAGCTCCTACGAGCAGTACTTC

clone size: many
J gene: TRBJ2-2
V gene: TRBV20-1
D gene: .
CDR3 protein: CSARDATVNTGELFF
CDR3 DNA: TGCAGTGCTAGAGATGCGACAGTTAACACCGGGGAGCTGTTTTTT

clone size: many
J gene: TRBJ2-3
V gene: TRBV6-2/TRBV6-3
D gene: .
CDR3 protein: CASSESSLQYF
CDR3 DNA: TGTGCCAGCAGTGAATCCTCGCTACAGTATTTT

clone size: few
J gene: TRBJ2-7
V gene: TRBV3-1
D gene: TRBD1
CDR3 protein: CASRRQGARSYEQYF
CDR3 DNA: TGTGCCAGCAGGCGACAGGGGGCGCGCTCCTACGAGCAGTACTTC

clone size: many
J gene: TRBJ2-7
V gene: TRBV12-3/TRBV12-4
D gene: .
CDR3 protein: CASSLIGIEQYF
CDR3 DNA: TGTGCCAGCAGTTTGATAGGAATCGAGCAGTACTTC

clone size: many
J gene: TRBJ2-7
V gene: TRBV11-2
D gene: .
CDR3 protein: CASSLVAVSYEQYF
CDR3 DNA: TGTGCCAGCAGCTTAGTTGCCGTATCCTACGAGCAGTACTTC

clone size: many
J gene: TRBJ2-5
V gene: TRBV7-7
D gene: .
CDR3 protein: CAITLGVGTQYF
CDR3 DNA: TGTGCCATCACCTTGGGGGTGGGGACCCAGTACTTC

clone size: many
J gene: TRBJ2-5
V gene: TRBV7-8
D gene: TRBD1
CDR3 protein: CASSFSGTGMGETQYF
CDR3 DNA: TGTGCCAGCAGCTTCTCCGGGACAGGGATGGGAGAGACCCAGTACTTC

clone size: few
J gene: TRBJ2-1
V gene: TRBV30
D gene: .
CDR3 protein: CAWKPLGSVLNNEQFF
CDR3 DNA: TGTGCCTGGAAACCCTTAGGAAGCGTTCTGAACAATGAGCAGTTCTTC

clone size: many
J gene: TRBJ2-3
V gene: TRBV5-1
D gene: TRBD1
CDR3 protein: CASSPFGQGSDTQYF
CDR3 DNA: TGCGCCAGCAGCCCTTTTGGACAGGGATCAGATACGCAGTATTTT

clone size: many
J gene: TRBJ2-7
V gene: TRBV28
D gene: TRBD1
CDR3 protein: CASSLGQVATYEQYF
CDR3 DNA: TGTGCCAGCAGTTTAGGACAGGTGGCTACCTACGAGCAGTACTTC

clone size: few
J gene: TRBJ2-1
V gene: TRBV7-9
D gene: .
CDR3 protein: CASSSPDGQFF
CDR3 DNA: TGTGCCAGCAGCTCCCCCGATGGGCAGTTCTTC

clone size: many
J gene: TRBJ2-3
V gene: TRBV15
D gene: TRBD1
CDR3 protein: CATSRPRDRTQYF
CDR3 DNA: TGTGCCACCAGCAGACCCAGGGACAGGACGCAGTATTTT

clone size: many
J gene: TRBJ2-1
V gene: TRBV28
D gene: TRBD2
CDR3 protein: CASKGASGFSYNEQFF
CDR3 DNA: TGTGCCAGCAAGGGCGCTAGCGGGTTCTCCTACAATGAGCAGTTCTTC

clone size: many
J gene: TRBJ2-5
V gene: TRBV10-3
D gene: .
CDR3 protein: CAISEREEETQYF
CDR3 DNA: TGTGCCATCAGTGAGCGCGAGGAGGAGACCCAGTACTTC

clone size: many
J gene: TRBJ2-5
V gene: TRBV7-2
D gene: TRBD2
CDR3 protein: CASSSGLVQETQYF
CDR3 DNA: TGTGCCAGCAGTTCCGGACTAGTCCAAGAGACCCAGTACTTC

clone size: many
J gene: TRBJ2-1
V gene: TRBV7-3
D gene: .
CDR3 protein: CASSLTKLDNEQFF
CDR3 DNA: TGTGCCAGCAGCTTAACGAAGCTTGACAATGAGCAGTTCTTC

clone size: few
J gene: TRBJ2-2
V gene: TRBV20-1
D gene: .
CDR3 protein: CSARDPSAQRGTGELFF
CDR3 DNA: TGCAGTGCTAGAGATCCAAGCGCCCAAAGGGGCACCGGGGAGCTGTTTTTT

clone size: many
J gene: TRBJ1-2
V gene: TRBV5-1
D gene: TRBD1
CDR3 protein: CASSQTGSGGYTF
CDR3 DNA: TGCGCCAGCAGCCAGACAGGGTCAGGCGGCTACACCTTC

clone size: many
J gene: TRBJ1-2
V gene: TRBV9
D gene: .
CDR3 protein: CASSVDGHIGGYTF
CDR3 DNA: TGTGCCAGCAGCGTAGATGGTCATATCGGAGGCTACACCTTC

clone size: many
J gene: TRBJ2-1
V gene: TRBV27
D gene: .
CDR3 protein: CASSGPGQSYNEQFF
CDR3 DNA: TGTGCCAGCAGTGGTCCGGGACAATCCTACAATGAGCAGTTCTTC

clone size: many
J gene: TRBJ2-1
V gene: TRBV7-9
D gene: .
CDR3 protein: CASSSLGQNYNEQFF
CDR3 DNA: TGTGCCAGCAGCTCCTTGGGACAAAATTACAATGAGCAGTTCTTC